This TCR beta chain was sequenced in a study of T cell repertoires in cytomegalovirus infection. Across the study: Selection of CMV epitopes for the study included recently identified HLA-C-restricted and well-studied HLA-B-restricted ones. Public TCR beta signatures provided an indication of both CMV infection and a matching HLA type. Study outcomes and limitations: The ex vivo response was dominated by HLA-C-restricted CMV-specific TCR beta clonotypes. Carriage of CMV together with the relevant HLA was identifiable through cumulative public TCR beta family frequency.

Trimming removed 4 bases from V and 2 bases from J, with 8 bases in between. Germline loops: CDR1 SGHTA, CDR2 FQGNSA. CDR3 length: 14 amino acids. In regard to this clonotype: Its specificity is not known.

TCRdb analysed the reads with MiXCR anew, one entry per CDR3 protein. The sample holds approximately 600,000 distinct CDR3 sequences, just under 40% seen once. Here the sequenced sample was cultured PBMCs, taken from culture after CMV antigen stimulation. The sequence was obtained from a human donor in good health (CMV status not recorded). Some clones in this sample may be carry-over from other donors' samples. The V gene is TRBV7-2, the J gene TRBJ2-2; D is undetermined. The CDR3 protein is CASSSRVNTGELFF. The CDR3 DNA is TGTGCCAGCAGCTCTAGGGTCAACACCGGGGAGCTGTTTTTT.